This is a list of T cell receptor beta chains from one sample in a study of blood T cell repertoires in COVID-19. The table came from immunoSEQ multiplex PCR; TCRdb's copy has only in-frame clones and leaves some out. The data hold over 55,000 clones, with around four fifths observed a single time. Sample: peripheral blood. These receptors came from a human donor in a cohort sampled during active COVID-19. The CDR3 runs from the conserved cysteine through the conserved F or W. D genes are given only for firm matches. Not every row has a clone size; where given, it reads once, few, many or a size class.

D	V	size	J	DNA	CDR3
TRBD2	TRBV28	-	TRBJ2-3	TGTGCCAGCAGTTTAATGGCGGGGGGTCTCACAGATACGCAGTATTTT	CASSLMAGGLTDTQYF
-	TRBV7-2	-	TRBJ2-7	TGTGCCAGCAGCTTAGCAACCCCCGGTACCGAGCAGTACTTC	CASSLATPGTEQYF
-	TRBV19	few	TRBJ1-6	TGTGCCAGTAGTAGGCAGGGCGCCTATAATTCACCCCTCCACTTT	CASSRQGAYNSPLHF
TRBD1	TRBV11-2	-	TRBJ2-7	TGTGCCAGCAGCTTAGGTTGGCAGGGGGCTAACGAGCAGTACTTC	CASSLGWQGANEQYF
TRBD2	TRBV5-1	-	TRBJ2-1	TGCGCCAGCAGCTCCACCGGGACTAGCGGGGGCTATGAGCAGTTCTTC	CASSSTGTSGGYEQFF
-	TRBV3-1/TRBV3-2	once	TRBJ2-2	TGTGCCAGCAGCCCCGCGGGGCGACTTAAGAACACCGGGGAGCTGTTTTTT	CASSPAGRLKNTGELFF
-	TRBV5-8	-	TRBJ1-4	TGTGCCAGCAGCTTGGGGTCGGCAGGTGTTCCTGAAAAACTGTTTTTT	CASSLGSAGVPEKLFF
TRBD1	TRBV7-2	-	TRBJ2-5	TGTGCCAGCAGCTTTCGACAGGGAGAGACCCAGTACTTC	CASSFRQGETQYF
TRBD1	TRBV7-3	few	TRBJ1-2	TGTGCCAGCAGCTCGGGACAGGGTGATGGCTACACCTTC	CASSSGQGDGYTF
-	TRBV28	once	TRBJ2-3	TGTGCCAGCAGTTCCGCGGGGCTTCCGAGCACAGATACGCAGTATTTT	CASSSAGLPSTDTQYF
TRBD1	TRBV4-1	-	TRBJ1-2	TGCGCCAGCAGCCAGACCGGGGACAGGGTTGGGGGTCGTGATAACTATGGCTACACCTTC	CASSQTGDRVGGRDNYGYTF
TRBD1	TRBV7-8	-	TRBJ2-5	TGTGCCAGCAGCCTGGGACAGGAAGAGACCCAGTACTTC	CASSLGQEETQYF
-	TRBV21-1	-	TRBJ2-2	TGTGCCAGCAGCAAACGACCCAGGCTAGCTTTTGATTCTATGGCCGGGGAGCTGTTTTTT	CASSKRPRLAFDSMAGELFF
-	TRBV19	-	TRBJ2-7	TGTGCCAGTAGTATGGACAGCTCCTACGAGCAGTACTTC	CASSMDSSYEQYF
TRBD2	TRBV5-1	-	TRBJ2-1	TGCGCCAGCAGCCCGCCCTCACAAGCGGGGGGTTACAATGAGCAGTTCTTC	CASSPPSQAGGYNEQFF
TRBD2	TRBV11-1	few	TRBJ2-3	TGTGCCAGCACGGGGGGGGATACGCAGTATTTT	CASTGGDTQYF
-	TRBV2	-	TRBJ1-5	TGTGCCAGCAGTGGGGGGGGGTGGAATCAGCCCCAGCATTTT	CASSGGGWNQPQHF
-	TRBV18	once	TRBJ2-1	TGTGCCAGCTCACCACAGGGAGGAGGCAATGAGCAGTTCTTC	CASSPQGGGNEQFF
-	TRBV5-5	-	TRBJ1-4	TGTGCCAGCAGCCCGCGGGGCGGCAGCAATGAAAAACTGTTTTTT	CASSPRGGSNEKLFF
-	TRBV5-1	once	TRBJ1-2	TGCGCCAGCAGCTCGACCGCCGGGAACTATGGCTACACCTTC	CASSSTAGNYGYTF
TRBD1	TRBV4-1	once	TRBJ1-5	TGCGCCAGCAGCCACCCAGGGACAGGGGGCCAGCCCCAGCATTTT	CASSHPGTGGQPQHF
-	TRBV7-9	once	TRBJ1-6	TGTGCCAGCAGCCTCACTAGAGGGATAGAGGAGTCACCCCTCCACTTT	CASSLTRGIEESPLHF
-	TRBV4-1	-	TRBJ2-7	TGCGCCAGCAGCCCCTTTAGGGGGTACGAGCAGTACTTC	CASSPFRGYEQYF
TRBD1	TRBV7-9	-	TRBJ2-2	TGTGCCAGCAGCCCGGACAGGGGGATCGCCGGGGAGCTGTTTTTT	CASSPDRGIAGELFF
TRBD1	TRBV19	-	TRBJ1-6	TGTGCCAGTAGTATGGACAGGGCTGTGAATAATTCACCCCTCCACTTT	CASSMDRAVNNSPLHF
-	TRBV11-3	-	TRBJ1-1	TGTGCCAGCAGTCCAGACAGAGCCGGAGCTTTCTTT	CASSPDRAGAFF
TRBD2	TRBV7-2	-	TRBJ2-3	TGTGCCAGCAGCGGCGGGGGGGCGAGCACAGATACGCAGTATTTT	CASSGGGASTDTQYF
-	TRBV5-4	-	TRBJ2-5	TGTGCCAGCAGCGCCGACAGGCAACAAGAGACCCAGTACTTC	CASSADRQQETQYF
TRBD1	TRBV28	-	TRBJ1-2	TGTGCCAGCAGTTACACAGGGGGCGACTATGGCTACACCTTC	CASSYTGGDYGYTF
-	TRBV6-5	-	TRBJ2-7	TGTGCCAGCAGTTACAGGGGTCCAACCTACGAGCAGTACTTC	CASSYRGPTYEQYF
-	TRBV5-1	-	TRBJ1-4	TGCGCCAGCAGTCTGACAGCCGCGAATGAAAAACTGTTTTTT	CASSLTAANEKLFF
-	TRBV30	-	TRBJ1-2	TGTGCCTGGAGCCCGCAGGCGTATGGCTACACCTTC	CAWSPQAYGYTF
-	TRBV19	-	TRBJ1-3	TGTGCCAGTAGTATCTCAACAGGGCTACCTGGAAACACCATATATTTT	CASSISTGLPGNTIYF
TRBD1	TRBV30	-	TRBJ1-5	TGTGCCTGGAGTGTCGGGACAGGGGGCAATCAGCCCCAGCATTTT	CAWSVGTGGNQPQHF
-	TRBV19	-	TRBJ1-5	TGTGCCAGTAGTCCGCCGGGCCCAGGGGCATATAGCAATCAGCCCCAGCATTTT	CASSPPGPGAYSNQPQHF
-	TRBV5-1	-	TRBJ2-1	TGCGCCAGCAGCTTGGACAGGGCCCGATACAATGAGCAGTTCTTC	CASSLDRARYNEQFF
-	TRBV3-1/TRBV3-2	-	TRBJ2-1	TGTGCCAGCAGCCAAGGAATCGCGAACAATGAGCAGTTCTTC	CASSQGIANNEQFF
-	TRBV2	-	TRBJ1-6	TGTGCCAGCAGTGAAACAGGGACGGGCAATTCACCCCTCCACTTT	CASSETGTGNSPLHF
-	TRBV9	-	TRBJ1-4	TGTGCCAGCAGCGTAGGAACGCGGACTAATGAAAAACTGTTTTTT	CASSVGTRTNEKLFF
TRBD1	TRBV5-6	few	TRBJ1-2	TGTGCCAGCAGCTTCCTCCGACAGGGTTTAGGCTATGGCTACACCTTC	CASSFLRQGLGYGYTF
-	TRBV5-6	-	TRBJ2-2	TGTGCCAGCAGCTTAAGCCACGGGGAGCTGTTTTTT	CASSLSHGELFF
-	TRBV2	-	TRBJ2-2	TGTGCCAGCAGTGCCGAGACAGTGAACACCGGGGAGCTGTTTTTT	CASSAETVNTGELFF
-	TRBV5-5	-	TRBJ1-1	TGTGCCAGCAGCTTACAGGGAAATTTGGCTTTCTTT	CASSLQGNLAFF
TRBD2	TRBV19	-	TRBJ2-5	TGTGCCAGTAGGGGTTGGGCGACTAGCGGGGGTCGAGAGACCCAGTACTTC	CASRGWATSGGRETQYF
-	TRBV7-8	-	TRBJ1-5	TGTGCCAGCAGCTTAGATTTGTCCCTGCAGCCCCAGCATTTT	CASSLDLSLQPQHF
TRBD2	TRBV24-1	once	TRBJ2-5	TGTGCCACCAGTGATCACCTGCTGGCGGGGGGCAACCAAGAGACCCAGTACTTC	CATSDHLLAGGNQETQYF
TRBD2	TRBV9	-	TRBJ2-5	TGTGCCAGCAGCGTAACTAGCGGGCCCCCGGAGACCCAGTACTTC	CASSVTSGPPETQYF
-	TRBV2	-	TRBJ1-1	TGTGCCAGCAGTCTTAACGGTGAACTGACTGAAGCTTTCTTT	CASSLNGELTEAFF
TRBD2	TRBV6-6	-	TRBJ2-5	TGTGCCAGCAGTGCCGGGACTAAAGAGACCCAGTACTTC	CASSAGTKETQYF
-	TRBV7-2	few	TRBJ1-6	TGTGCCAGCAGCTCGGACAGCCATTCACCCCTCCACTTT	CASSSDSHSPLHF
TRBD1	TRBV6-1	-	TRBJ2-7	TGTGCCAGCAGTGAATGGGGACAGAGAATCGAGCAGTACTTC	CASSEWGQRIEQYF
-	TRBV5-1	few	TRBJ1-2	TGCGCCAGCAGCTTGGGCCCCTCGGGGATTGGCTATGGCTACACCTTC	CASSLGPSGIGYGYTF
TRBD1	TRBV6-2/TRBV6-3	-	TRBJ2-7	TGTGCCAGCAGTATCGTCAGGGGGCGAAGTGAGCAGTACTTC	CASSIVRGRSEQYF